A single sample gave rise to the 24 T cell receptor beta chains below, sequenced in a study of Ad26.COV2.S vaccination and SARS-CoV-2 variants. Sequenced by immunoSEQ multiplex PCR; TCRdb stores in-frame clones only, minus some. The sample consists of some 270,000 clones, about 83% of them appearing once. As for treatment: about 20 received Ad26.COV2.S at low or high dose, single or two shots; about five received placebo; per-sample allocation not given. After the first vaccine or placebo injection, samples were drawn on day 63. The sequenced sample was peripheral blood, obtained in a trial of Ad26.COV2.S vaccine versus placebo. The source is a person aged 18-60 years who received the Ad26.COV2.S COVID-19 vaccine or a placebo.

This chain joins TRBV19 and TRBJ1-2; 8 nucleotides match TRBD1. The CDR3 has 15 amino acids. Germline-derived CDR1 and CDR2 are LNHDA and SQIVND (reference sequence). With V trimmed by 4 bases and J by 8 bases, 12 bases remained unmatched. The CDR3 region is CASSTPGGKVDGYTF. In DNA form, the CDR3 reads TGTGCCAGTAGTACTCCAGGGGGCAAAGTGGACGGCTACACCTTC.

The genes are TRBV4-3 and TRBJ2-1, with TRBD2 matching 7 bases. With V trimmed by 3 bases and J by 7 bases, 21 bases remained unmatched. CDR1 and CDR2 from the germline V gene are LGHNA and YSLEER. The CDR3 loop spans 19 amino acids. CDR3 bases: TGCGCCAGCAGCCACCACGCCACTAGCGTTTTTTCCCAAGGTAATGAGCAGTTCTTC. Translation gives CASSHHATSVFSQGNEQFF.

This clone was detected only a few times. The chain combines TRBV5-1 with TRBJ1-2, with D unclear. V was pared by 0 bases and J by 1 base, with 10 bases between. The CDR3 runs to 15 residues. Germline lookup yields CDR1 SGHRS and CDR2 YFSETQ. CDR3 nucleotides: TGCGCCAGCAGCTTGGGGGTTCTTGATAACTATGGCTACACCTTC. Amino acid sequence: CASSLGVLDNYGYTF. Variable domain in full (rest from reference TRBV5-1 and TRBJ1-2): KAGVTQTPRYLIKTRGQQVTLSCSPISGHRSVSWYQQTPGQGLQFLFEYFSETQRNKGNFPGRFSGRQFSNSRSEMNVSTLELGDSALYLCASSLGVLDNYGYTFGSGTRLTVV.

This clone was observed once. The V call is TRBV9, the J call TRBJ2-5; 10 bases are shared with TRBD2. The CDR3 covers 16 residues. V shed 1 base and J 2 bases; nucleotides not matched to a gene: 5. Germline CDR1 and CDR2: SGDLS and YYNGEE. The CDR3 DNA reads TGTGCCAGCAGCGTAAAAGCGGGGGGGATTCAAGAGACCCAGTACTTC. Translated: CASSVKAGGIQETQYF.

The chain links TRBV19 to TRBJ1-6, with D perhaps TRBD1 (5 bases). The CDR3 runs to 13 residues. Germline V gene sequence: CDR1 LNHDA, CDR2 SQIVND (reference sequence). V was trimmed by 7 bases and J by 9 bases, leaving 13 bases between them. This chain's CDR3 is CASKLEGSSPLHF. The CDR3 DNA follows: TGTGCCAGTAAACTCGAGGGGAGTTCACCCCTCCACTTT.

The chain has TRBV5-1 and TRBJ1-2, with D uncertain. The CDR3 extends over 16 amino acids. The germline gives CDR1 SGHRS, CDR2 YFSETQ. The ends were cut back, 0 bases at V and 1 base at J, with 13 bases in the middle. This CDR3 reads CASSLEAPHYNYGYTF. The DNA of the CDR3 is TGCGCCAGCAGCTTGGAGGCTCCACACTATAACTATGGCTACACCTTC.

The J gene is TRBJ1-1, the V gene TRBV3-1 (or the pseudogene TRBV3-2); a possible D gene is TRBD1 (6 bases). V was trimmed by 4 bases and J by 10 bases, leaving 16 bases between them. Germline loops: CDR1 LGHDT, CDR2 YNNKEL (reference sequence). There are 13 residues in the CDR3. The CDR3 nucleotides are TGTGCCAGCAGCCGCGACAGGTTTCAGGCAGCTTTCTTT. Translating gives CASSRDRFQAAFF.

The gene calls are TRBV5-5 and TRBJ1-3; the D gene is possibly TRBD1 (5 bases). V lost 4 bases to trimming and J lost 4 bases, with 12 bases between them. Germline V gene lookup returns CDR1 SGHKS and CDR2 YYEKEE (reference sequence). The CDR3 has 14 amino acids. DNA for the CDR3: TGTGCCAGCAGCCCGGGGACGTCCGGAAACACCATATATTTT. Amino acid sequence: CASSPGTSGNTIYF.

The table lists this clone with a few counts. The V call is TRBV7-9, the J call TRBJ1-6; 7 bases agree with TRBD1. Trimming took 5 bases from V and 0 from J; bases not matched to a gene: 10. From germline, CDR1 is SEHNR and CDR2 FQNEAQ (reference sequence). There are 18 residues in the CDR3. The CDR3 sequence: CASSVPQQGSSYNSPLHF. CDR3 nucleotides: TGTGCCAGCAGCGTCCCCCAACAGGGGAGCTCCTATAATTCACCCCTCCACTTT.

The V call is TRBV27, the J call TRBJ1-1, with 7 bases lining up with TRBD1. The junction had 1 base not matched to a gene; V was cut back by 4 bases and J by 5 bases. The CDR3 spans 12 residues. Germline CDR1 MNHEY, CDR2 SMNVEV (reference sequence). The CDR3 protein is CASSSDRTEAFF. In nucleotides, the CDR3 is TGTGCCAGCAGTTCGGACAGGACTGAAGCTTTCTTT.

The rearrangement uses TRBV30 and TRBJ2-1, with 7 nucleotides matching TRBD1. Germline V CDR1 and CDR2: GTSNPN, SVGIG (reference sequence). Trimming cost V 7 bases and J 7 bases; bases outside gene matches: 13. The CDR3 consists of 14 residues. Written as DNA, the CDR3 is TGTGCCTCCTCCCGGGACAGCTCTAGAAATGAGCAGTTCTTC. Its protein product is CASSRDSSRNEQFF.

This rearrangement joins TRBV6-5 to TRBJ2-1; 14 nucleotides match TRBD2. CDR1 is MNHEY, CDR2 SVGAGI, per germline. The trim removed 2 bases at V and 8 bases at J, leaving 5 bases unmatched. This CDR3 contains 16 residues. The CDR3 nucleotides read TGTGCCAGCAGTTACCCGACTAGCGGGGGGGCAGATGAGCAGTTCTTC. Its translation: CASSYPTSGGADEQFF.

J is TRBJ2-1 and V is TRBV19, with TRBD2 matching over 7 bases. Germline V gives CDR1 LNHDA, CDR2 SQIVND (reference sequence). V gave up 7 bases and J gave up 7 bases; unmatched junction bases: 10. This CDR3 comprises 14 residues. As DNA, the CDR3 is TGTGCCAGTACTTACGGGAGGCTCTCGAATGAGCAGTTCTTC. This sequence encodes CASTYGRLSNEQFF.

The V and J genes are TRBV18 and TRBJ1-1; possibly TRBD1 for D (6 bases). With 0 bases removed from V and 5 bases from J, the gap between germline ends came to 13 bases. The CDR3 sequence is 15 residues long. Germline CDR1 KGHSH, CDR2 LQKENI. The CDR3: CASSPPRGARTEAFF. In DNA form, the CDR3 reads TGTGCCAGCTCACCACCGCGGGGGGCAAGGACTGAAGCTTTCTTT.

This clone was seen only a few times. The rearrangement links TRBV6-5 to TRBJ1-2; 7 bases agree with TRBD1. J was trimmed by 7 bases and V by 4 bases; bases with no gene match: 9. The CDR3 is made up of 14 amino acids. The germline CDR1 and CDR2 sequences are MNHEY and SVGAGI. CDR3 residues: CASSSSFYRGGYTF. For the CDR3, the DNA is TGTGCCAGCAGTTCCTCCTTTTACAGGGGTGGCTACACCTTC.

The gene calls are TRBV6-2 or TRBV6-3 and TRBJ1-5; maybe TRBD1 (6 bases). The CDR3 is 14 residues long. With 4 bases removed from V and 6 bases from J, the gap between germline ends came to 13 bases. Germline CDR1 is MNHEY and CDR2 is SVGEGT. Here the CDR3 reads CASSSRTAVQPQHF. In DNA form, the CDR3 reads TGTGCCAGCAGTTCCAGGACAGCGGTTCAGCCCCAGCATTTT.

The DNA for the CDR3 is TGTGCCAGCAGTGCCGCCGGGACAGCAATATGGGGCTACACCTTC. This codes for CASSAAGTAIWGYTF. The rearrangement joins TRBV27 to TRBJ1-2, with 7 nucleotides matching TRBD1. With 5 bases clipped from V and 8 bases from J, the junction kept 14 bases outside the gene matches. The length of the CDR3 is 15 residues. Germline CDR1 and CDR2: MNHEY and SMNVEV (reference sequence).

V is TRBV7-6 and J is TRBJ1-4, with no clear D. Germline values: CDR1 SGHVS, CDR2 FNYEAQ. The V end lost 4 bases, the J end lost 7 bases, and 16 bases lay between the germline ends. CDR3 length: 15 amino acids. The CDR3 DNA sequence: TGTGCCAGCAGCTCGGCAGCGAGTAGGAGTGAAAAACTGTTTTTT. This encodes CASSSAASRSEKLFF.

The chain couples TRBV9 to TRBJ2-1; 11 bases align to TRBD2. In germline, CDR1 is SGDLS, CDR2 YYNGEE. The CDR3 extends over 17 amino acids. V lost 3 bases and J lost 4; bases outside the gene matches: 9. DNA of the CDR3: TGTGCCAGCAGCGCAAACCCGACTAGCGGGGAGTACAATGAGCAGTTCTTC. Translated: CASSANPTSGEYNEQFF.

This chain links TRBV15 with TRBJ1-5; D is undetermined. The V gene's germline CDR1 is LNHNV and CDR2 YYDKDF (reference sequence). Trimming cost V 0 bases and J 6 bases, with 12 bases left between them. The length of the CDR3 is 15 residues. The CDR3 DNA reads TGTGCCACCAGCAGAGACGGTGGGAGAAGTCAGCCCCAGCATTTT. It translates to CATSRDGGRSQPQHF.

The chain joins TRBV19 to TRBJ1-1; D remains unclear. Germline assignment: CDR1 LNHDA and CDR2 SQIVND (reference sequence). The CDR3 loop spans 12 amino acids. The V end lost 9 bases, the J end lost 0 bases, and 8 bases lay between the germline ends. CDR3 loop: CASSWLNTEAFF. CDR3 DNA: TGTGCCAGCTCCTGGTTGAACACTGAAGCTTTCTTT.

The chain employs TRBV6-5 and TRBJ2-2, with TRBD2 identical over 11 bases. Germline CDR1 reads MNHEY; CDR2 reads SVGAGI. This CDR3 region has 14 residues. V lost 9 bases and J lost 3; bases outside the gene matches: 3. CDR3 in DNA: TGTGCCAGTGTGACTAGCGGGGACACCGGGGAGCTGTTTTTT. Translation gives CASVTSGDTGELFF.

This sequence joins TRBV30 and TRBJ2-1; 14 bases match TRBD2. Per germline, CDR1 GTSNPN and CDR2 SVGIG (reference sequence). CDR3 length: 12 amino acids. Trimming cost V 5 bases and J 12 bases; bases outside gene matches: 3. CDR3 sequence reads: CAWGTSGRLQFF. The CDR3 DNA reads as TGTGCCTGGGGGACTAGCGGGAGACTGCAGTTCTTC.

V usage is TRBV10-3 and J usage is TRBJ2-5, with TRBD1 matching over 11 bases. V shed 10 bases, J shed 5 bases, and the junction held 6 bases outside the gene matches. Per the germline V gene, CDR1 is ENHRY and CDR2 is SYGVKD. This CDR3 contains 13 residues. The CDR3 DNA follows: TGTGCCACTCGGACAGGGGGCGAGGAGACCCAGTACTTC. As protein: CATRTGGEETQYF.